The 30 T cell receptor beta chains reported below all come from one sample, sequenced in a study of response to subunit inactivated influenza vaccine. Using its own MiXCR run on the RT-PCR reads, TCRdb lists one record per CDR3 protein. The data contain about 650,000 distinct CDR3 sequences, around 15% of them seen just once; the ten biggest clones take up less than 9%. The sample was PBMCs from blood, taken approximately 15 days before vaccination. The source of these receptors is a man between 45 and 60 years old who received an inactivated influenza vaccine.

The chain employs TRBV7-2 and TRBJ2-7; the D is unclear. The V end was cut by 5 bases, the J end by 0 bases, with 11 bases between. Germline V gene data show CDR1 as SGHTA and CDR2 as FQGNSA. The CDR3 is 14 amino acids. CDR3 sequence: CASSTIGLSYEQYF. DNA of the CDR3: TGTGCCAGCAGCACCATAGGCCTCTCCTACGAGCAGTACTTC.

The rearrangement uses TRBV18 and TRBJ2-3; perhaps TRBD2 as D (6 bases). V lost 0 bases and J 6 bases, leaving 19 bases between the germline ends. The CDR3 loop spans 17 amino acids. Per the germline V gene, CDR1 is KGHSH and CDR2 is LQKENI. The CDR3 DNA is TGTGCCAGCTCACCACCGAATTTAAAGACTAGTGGTGATACGCAGTATTTT. This codes for CASSPPNLKTSGDTQYF.

J is TRBJ1-2 and V is TRBV12-3 or TRBV12-4; 9 nucleotides match TRBD1. The CDR3 extends over 14 amino acids. Trimming at V came to 4 bases and at J to 7 bases, leaving 7 bases not matched to a gene. CDR3 loop: CASSSQQGAAGYTF. Written as DNA, the CDR3 is TGTGCCAGCAGTTCCCAACAGGGGGCCGCTGGCTACACCTTC.

This clonotype was observed at least ten times. The J gene is TRBJ1-1, the V gene TRBV5-1; D remains unclear. The CDR3 extends over 13 amino acids. CDR1 and CDR2 (germline): SGHRS, YFSETQ. Deletions cut 5 bases from V and 2 bases from J, with 10 bases between. CDR3 region: CASRLGFNTEAFF. DNA for the CDR3: TGCGCCAGCAGACTAGGATTTAACACTGAAGCTTTCTTT. Looking up the rest from reference TRBV5-1 and TRBJ1-1 gives the full variable domain: KAGVTQTPRYLIKTRGQQVTLSCSPISGHRSVSWYQQTPGQGLQFLFEYFSETQRNKGNFPGRFSGRQFSNSRSEMNVSTLELGDSALYLCASRLGFNTEAFFGQGTRLTVV.

The chain uses TRBV5-1 and TRBJ1-6; no firm D call. This CDR3 has 12 residues. The V gene lost 1 base and the J gene lost 16 bases, with 12 bases spanning the gap. CDR1 SGHRS and CDR2 YFSETQ come from the germline V gene. CDR3 bases: TGCGCCAGCAGCTTGCTCGGTGACATTCTCCACTTT. This gives the protein CASSLLGDILHF.

This clonotype was observed many times. V and J are TRBV20-1 and TRBJ2-7; 7 bases map to TRBD2. CDR1 is DFQATT and CDR2 is SNEGSKA in the germline V gene (reference sequence). The CDR3 has 14 amino acids. V gave up 4 bases and J gave up 3 bases; unmatched junction bases: 9. The chain's CDR3 is CSAIGLAGVYEQYF. Written as DNA, the CDR3 is TGCAGTGCTATAGGGTTGGCGGGAGTCTACGAGCAGTACTTC.

The chain recombines TRBV10-1 with TRBJ1-1; a weak D match, TRBD1 (5 bases). Per the germline V gene, CDR1 is WNHNN and CDR2 is SYGVQD (reference sequence). V lost 7 bases to trimming and J lost 0 bases, with 21 bases between them. The CDR3 contains 17 residues. The CDR3 reads CASTPRGTSTMNTEAFF. CDR3 coding DNA: TGCGCCAGCACCCCGCGGGGCACCTCAACCATGAACACTGAAGCTTTCTTT.

V gene TRBV4-2 combines with J gene TRBJ1-1; D call uncertain. Germline CDR1 reads LGHNA; CDR2 reads YNFKEQ. The CDR3 runs 15 residues. The V and J ends lost 4 bases and 1 base respectively, with 13 bases between them. In DNA, the CDR3 is TGTGCCAGCAGCCCGCACAAGGCGTCGAACACTGAAGCTTTCTTT. This sequence encodes CASSPHKASNTEAFF.

The table lists this clonotype with a few counts. The chain uses TRBV9 and TRBJ2-1; the match to TRBD2 covers 7 bases. V dropped 4 bases and J dropped 0; count of bases not matched to a gene: 7. CDR3 size: 16 residues. The germline V gene encodes CDR1 SGDLS and CDR2 YYNGEE. The CDR3 region is CASSLQRESSYNEQFF. In DNA form, the CDR3 reads TGTGCCAGCAGCCTTCAGCGGGAAAGCTCCTACAATGAGCAGTTCTTC.

Many counts were recorded for this clonotype. The rearrangement links TRBV28 to TRBJ2-5, with D tentatively TRBD1 (6 bases). CDR1 and CDR2 (germline): MDHEN, SYDVKM. V lost 3 bases to trimming and J lost 9 bases, with 14 bases between them. This CDR3 has 13 residues. The CDR3 bases are TGTGCCAGCAGTTTTCCCTCACCAGGGGCCCAGTACTTC. As protein: CASSFPSPGAQYF.

This chain links TRBV4-1 with TRBJ2-5, with D hard to call. Germline-derived CDR1 and CDR2 are MGHRA and YSYEKL. V lost 0 bases, J lost 0 bases, and 11 bases lay in between. The CDR3 extends over 16 amino acids. CDR3 protein: CASSQDRLVDQETQYF. CDR3 bases: TGCGCCAGCAGCCAAGACAGACTCGTAGACCAAGAGACCCAGTACTTC.

Regarding this clonotype: This may be a read error, as it is one base from a much larger clone. The chain is built from TRBV4-2 and TRBJ2-1; 7 nucleotides agree with TRBD2. The CDR3 spans 16 residues. The germline CDR1 and CDR2 sequences are LGHNA and YNFKEQ. CDR3 sequence reads: CASSQESSGNYNELFF. The CDR3 DNA reads as TGTGCCAGCAGCCAAGAGTCTAGCGGAAATTACAATGAGCTGTTCTTC.

The gene calls are TRBV10-3 and TRBJ2-2; D may be TRBD2 (5 bases). This CDR3 has 16 residues. Trimming cost V 4 bases and J 0 bases, with 12 bases left between them. Germline CDR1 is ENHRY and CDR2 is SYGVKD. Here the CDR3 reads CAISVRPGANTGELFF. CDR3 sequence (DNA): TGTGCCATCAGTGTTAGGCCCGGGGCGAACACCGGGGAGCTGTTTTTT.

A word on this clonotype: A read error may account for a junction end that differs from germline. The chain links TRBV28 to TRBJ2-1, with a weak D call TRBD2 (6 bases). CDR1 is MDHEN and CDR2 is SYDVKM in the germline V gene. The CDR3 has 15 residues. The CDR3 sequence: CASSFRETRNKEQFF. CDR3 bases: TGTGCCAGCAGTTTCCGGGAGACTAGAAACAAGGAGCAGTTCTTC.

The rearrangement links TRBV27 to TRBJ2-7; tentatively, D is TRBD2 (7 bases). The CDR3 is made up of 14 amino acids. Trimming took off 1 base at V and 3 bases at J, with 10 bases between the two ends. The germline CDR1 and CDR2 sequences are MNHEY and SMNVEV (reference sequence). CDR3 residues: CASSLLGGHYEQYF. The CDR3 nucleotides read TGTGCCAGCAGTTTATTGGGGGGGCACTACGAGCAGTACTTC.

This clonotype came up many times. This rearrangement joins TRBV10-3 to TRBJ2-1; a possible D gene is TRBD1 (5 bases). V was trimmed by 6 bases and J by 0 bases, leaving 12 bases between them. Germline V gene lookup returns CDR1 ENHRY and CDR2 SYGVKD. CDR3 length equals 15 residues. This chain's CDR3 is CAIRQQGSSYNEQFF. CDR3 nucleotides: TGTGCCATCAGACAGCAGGGCAGCTCCTACAATGAGCAGTTCTTC.

CDR3 DNA sequence: TGCAGTGCTAGAGATGTCGTCCTAGCGGGAGTTCAAGAGCAGTACTTC. Translation gives CSARDVVLAGVQEQYF. This chain joins TRBV20-1 and TRBJ2-7; 10 nucleotides align to TRBD2. This CDR3 spans 16 amino acids. The trim removed 0 bases at V and 7 bases at J, leaving 12 bases unmatched. Germline V gives CDR1 DFQATT, CDR2 SNEGSKA (reference sequence).

This clonotype has a handful of counts. This chain connects TRBV28 to TRBJ1-3, with 11 bases lining up with TRBD1. This CDR3 contains 17 residues. Germline-derived CDR1 and CDR2 are MDHEN and SYDVKM. The junction had 7 bases not matched to a gene; V was cut back by 6 bases and J by 0 bases. CDR3 DNA: TGTGCCAGCAGCGGGACAGGGGGTGTATTCTCTGGAAACACCATATATTTT. Amino acids: CASSGTGGVFSGNTIYF. Full variable domain (missing parts from reference TRBV28 and TRBJ1-3): DVKVTQSSRYLVKRTGEKVFLECVQDMDHENMFWYRQDPGLGLRLIYFSYDVKMKEKGDIPEGYSVSREKKERFSLILESASTNQTSMYLCASSGTGGVFSGNTIYFGEGSWLTVV.

This chain links TRBV7-2 with TRBJ2-7; 13 bases align to TRBD2. CDR3 length: 15 amino acids. Trimming took 7 bases from V and 2 from J; bases not matched to a gene: 5. CDR1 is SGHTA and CDR2 is FQGNSA in the germline V gene. Here the CDR3 DNA reads TGTGCCAGCAACCTGGGACTAGCGGGGACCTACGAGCAGTACTTC. This sequence encodes CASNLGLAGTYEQYF.

Written as DNA, the CDR3 is TGCGCCAGCAGACTTGGGGCAGGAGAATACTATGGCTACACCTTC. As protein: CASRLGAGEYYGYTF. V usage is TRBV4-1 and J usage is TRBJ1-2; TRBD1 might be the D (5 bases). V lost 6 bases, J lost 3 bases, and 17 bases lay in between. CDR3 size: 15 residues. Germline CDR1 MGHRA, CDR2 YSYEKL.

The rearrangement links TRBV7-8 to TRBJ2-3; D is undetermined. The ends were cut back, 2 bases at V and 4 bases at J, with 7 bases in the middle. Germline V gives CDR1 SGHVS, CDR2 FQNEAQ. The CDR3 totals 13 residues. The CDR3 loop reads CASSLPFSDTQYF. The CDR3 DNA reads as TGTGCCAGCAGCTTACCCTTTTCAGATACGCAGTATTTT.

This clonotype was found a few times. The chain employs TRBV6-5 and TRBJ1-5; D unclear. There are 16 residues in the CDR3. The germline gives CDR1 MNHEY, CDR2 SVGAGI. The V gene lost 4 bases and the J gene lost 1 base, with 14 bases spanning the gap. The CDR3 DNA reads TGTGCCAGCAGTTCCGAGGCCAGTATGAGCAATCAGCCCCAGCATTTT. Translation gives CASSSEASMSNQPQHF.

This clonotype was observed many times. The J gene is TRBJ1-2, the V gene TRBV12-3 or TRBV12-4; the D is unclear. With 6 bases removed from V and 7 bases from J, the gap between germline ends came to 9 bases. The CDR3 covers 11 residues. The CDR3 loop reads CASSYSSGYTF. For the CDR3, the DNA is TGTGCCAGCAGCTACTCGTCTGGCTACACCTTC.

This clonotype has just a few counts. Here the CDR3 reads CASSLGRQVGTDTQYF. CDR3 nucleotides: TGTGCCAGCAGCTTAGGCAGACAGGTCGGCACAGATACGCAGTATTTT. The chain couples TRBV7-9 to TRBJ2-3; weak D call: TRBD1 (6 bases). Germline loops: CDR1 SEHNR, CDR2 FQNEAQ (reference sequence). Trimming shortened V by 1 base and J by 1 base, and 12 bases separated the two germline ends. The CDR3 is made up of 16 amino acids.

This clonotype was detected a few times. The CDR3 here is CASSLGISAETQYF. CDR3 in DNA: TGCGCCAGCAGCTTGGGTATTTCGGCTGAGACCCAGTACTTC. The chain employs TRBV5-1 and TRBJ2-5; D unresolved. The CDR3 runs 14 residues. V was pared by 0 bases and J by 5 bases, with 11 bases between. Germline CDR1 is SGHRS and CDR2 is YFSETQ.

This clonotype was counted between two and nine times. The CDR3 region has the DNA TGTGCCAGCAGTTACTCGTCGGGAGTACCGAATGAGCAGTTCTTC. This translates into CASSYSSGVPNEQFF. V gene TRBV6-2 or TRBV6-3 combines with J gene TRBJ2-1; a possible D gene is TRBD2 (6 bases). The CDR3 consists of 15 residues. CDR1 is MNHEY, CDR2 SVGEGT, per germline. The V gene lost 0 bases and the J gene lost 7 bases, with 13 bases spanning the gap.

The chain uses TRBV29-1 and TRBJ2-5; D assignment may be TRBD1 or TRBD2 (6 bases each). Trimming took 4 bases from V and 4 from J, leaving 16 bases between them. CDR1 and CDR2 (germline): SQVTM, ANQGSEA. CDR3 length: 14 amino acids. The CDR3 region is CSVGVWRGAETQYF. The CDR3 nucleotides read TGCAGCGTTGGAGTTTGGAGGGGGGCAGAGACCCAGTACTTC.

V gene TRBV5-1 combines with J gene TRBJ2-5; 7 bases agree with TRBD1. This CDR3 is 14 amino acids long. CDR1 SGHRS and CDR2 YFSETQ come from the germline V gene. V was pared by 4 bases and J by 4 bases, with 7 bases of the junction left unmatched. This chain's CDR3 is CASSGGQLRETQYF. DNA of the CDR3: TGCGCCAGCAGCGGGGGACAGTTGAGAGAGACCCAGTACTTC.

A few counts support this clonotype. The chain employs TRBV10-3 and TRBJ2-2, with TRBD2 matching 10 bases. The V and J ends lost 8 bases and 1 base, in that order; junction bases with no gene match: 1. From germline, CDR1 is ENHRY and CDR2 SYGVKD. The CDR3 extends over 14 amino acids. The CDR3 DNA sequence: TGTGCCATCGGACTAGCGGAGAACACCGGGGAGCTGTTTTTT. Encoded protein: CAIGLAENTGELFF.

In its sample, this clonotype was seen a few times. This chain connects TRBV29-1 to TRBJ2-7; maybe TRBD1 (5 bases). The CDR3 has 12 amino acids. V was clipped by 6 bases and J by 9 bases, with 18 bases between them. Germline V gives CDR1 SQVTM, CDR2 ANQGSEA. CDR3 residues: CSVGQGATLQYF. The CDR3 DNA reads as TGCAGCGTCGGGCAGGGCGCCACCCTGCAGTACTTC.